The source of this T cell receptor beta chain is a study of post-analysis software for immune sequencing data. Turning to the study itself: Recorded subtypes: relapsing-remitting, secondary progressive, progressive-relapsing; some patients unannotated.

Incorporated into the TCR beta cDNA libraries were unique molecular identifiers, which served to reduce PCR and sequencing biases. TCRdb processed the PCR reads anew with MiXCR; each CDR3 protein has one entry. In the table there are about 820,000 distinct CDR3 sequences, roughly 50% of which are singletons. Findings and caveats of the study: Included in a set of roughly five TRBV segments more frequent in patients than controls were TRBV5-6, TRBV5-1 and TRBV20-1. Versus controls, multiple sclerosis patients showed significantly lower diversity (normalized Chao1).

A remark on this clonotype: Its specificity is not known.

V was trimmed by 2 bases and J by 0 bases, leaving 8 bases between them. The CDR3 sequence is 15 residues long. The V gene's germline CDR1 is SNHLY and CDR2 FYNNEI. The sequence was collected from a girl under 18 with multiple sclerosis. The chain carries TRBV2 and TRBJ2-1; D unresolved. Sequencing was performed on blood. The CDR3 DNA sequence: TGTGCCAGCAGTGAACTGGGTCTCTCCTACAATGAGCAGTTCTTC. Residues: CASSELGLSYNEQFF. Full variable domain (missing parts from reference TRBV2 and TRBJ2-1): EPEVTQTPSHQVTQMGQEVILRCVPISNHLYFYWYRQILGQKVEFLVSFYNNEISEKSEIFDDQFSVERPDGSNFTLKIRSTKLEDSAMYFCASSELGLSYNEQFFGPGTRLTVL.